These 6 T cell receptor beta chains were sequenced from one sample in a study of T cells after posttransplantation cyclophosphamide. Using immunoSEQ multiplex PCR, the repertoire was profiled, and TCRdb retains in-frame clones only, with some absent. This repertoire holds over 30,000 clones, and none appear only once. Sequenced sample: PBMCs. The receptors stem from a girl aged 5 to 17 in good health, CMV-negative, and a related stem cell transplant donor.

This clone was found a few times. The CDR3 nucleotides are TGTGCCAGCAGTGGGGGACAGGGGAAAAACATTCAGTACTTC. Amino acids: CASSGGQGKNIQYF. The chain couples TRBV6-1 to TRBJ2-4, with 10 nucleotides matching TRBD1. The CDR3 has 14 residues. V lost 4 bases, J lost 4 bases, and 1 base stayed unmatched. CDR1 is MNHNS, CDR2 SASEGT, per germline.

The genes are TRBV5-4 and TRBJ1-2, with a tentative D call TRBD1 (5 bases). The germline V gene encodes CDR1 SGHNT and CDR2 YYREEE (reference sequence). Trimming took off 7 bases at V and 0 bases at J, with 7 bases between the two ends. This CDR3 has 12 residues. CDR3 DNA sequence: TGTGCCAGCTCGACAGCTAACTATGGCTACACCTTC. It yields the protein CASSTANYGYTF. Variable domain in full (rest from reference TRBV5-4 and TRBJ1-2): ETGVTQSPTHLIKTRGQQVTLRCSSQSGHNTVSWYQQALGQGPQFIFQYYREEENGRGNFPPRFSGLQFPNYSSELNVNALELDDSALYLCASSTANYGYTFGSGTRLTVV.

The chain couples TRBV6-5 to TRBJ2-3; D is possibly TRBD2 (5 bases). Between the trimmed V and J ends, which lost 5 bases and 0 bases, there was a span of 9 bases. The CDR3 covers 14 residues. Germline-derived CDR1 and CDR2 are MNHEY and SVGAGI. This CDR3 is CASSPSPSTDTQYF. In DNA form, the CDR3 reads TGTGCCAGCAGTCCTAGCCCTAGCACAGATACGCAGTATTTT.

The table lists this clone with many counts. This chain uses TRBV10-2 with TRBJ2-7, with 10 positions matching TRBD2. V shed 8 bases, J shed 1 base, and the junction held 2 bases outside the gene matches. The CDR3 is 13 residues long. Germline V lookup: CDR1 WSHSY, CDR2 SAAADI. Here the CDR3 DNA reads TGCGCCAGCCTACTAGCGGGGTCCTACGAGCAGTACTTC. Residues: CASLLAGSYEQYF.

This clone was counted ten times or more. This chain links TRBV2 with TRBJ2-7; 9 bases match TRBD1. CDR1 is SNHLY and CDR2 is FYNNEI in the germline V gene. The CDR3 sequence is 15 residues long. V shed 3 bases, J shed 5 bases, and the junction held 8 bases outside the gene matches. The CDR3 is CASSDPGQGHNEQYF. DNA for the CDR3: TGTGCCAGCAGTGATCCGGGACAGGGTCATAACGAGCAGTACTTC. Looking up the rest from reference TRBV2 and TRBJ2-7 gives the full variable domain: EPEVTQTPSHQVTQMGQEVILRCVPISNHLYFYWYRQILGQKVEFLVSFYNNEISEKSEIFDDQFSVERPDGSNFTLKIRSTKLEDSAMYFCASSDPGQGHNEQYFGPGTRLTVT.

V and J are TRBV5-8 and TRBJ1-2; 9 bases agree with TRBD1. CDR1 is SGHTS, CDR2 YDEGEE, per germline. The junction had 4 bases not matched to a gene; V was cut back by 0 bases and J by 7 bases. The CDR3 covers 14 residues. CDR3 sequence reads: CASSLAGTGSGYTF. The CDR3 coding sequence is TGTGCCAGCAGCTTGGCCGGGACAGGGAGTGGCTACACCTTC.